This TCR beta chain was profiled in a study of blood T cell repertoires in COVID-19. Study background: The United States, Italy and Spain were the sources of the acute and convalescent COVID-19 samples.

From germline, CDR1 is MDHEN and CDR2 SYDVKM. Trimming took 5 bases from V and 4 from J, leaving 16 bases between them. The CDR3 consists of 15 residues. Per the original data handling: Cell counts per sample came from amplifying reference gene primers. Using immunoSEQ multiplex PCR, the repertoire was profiled, and TCRdb retains in-frame clones only, with some absent. V and J calls plus clone size are reproduced from that table; the DNA served to infer D and trimming. The data show under 300,000 clones, with 80% to 85% seen just once and roughly 3.2% held by the top ten. This rearrangement joins TRBV28 to TRBJ2-3; D is undetermined. The sequence derives from a woman aged 18 to 35 with acute or convalescent COVID-19. The material sequenced was peripheral blood. The CDR3: CASSNSLNAADTQYF. CDR3 sequence (DNA): TGTGCCAGCAGTAACTCCCTTAATGCGGCAGATACGCAGTATTTT.